This T cell receptor (beta chain) was identified during a study of T-cell reconstitution after alpha-beta-depleted transplantation in children. Germline V gives CDR1 MRHNA, CDR2 SNTAGT. The CDR3 sequence is 15 residues long. The V gene end was trimmed by 4 bases and the J gene end by 1 base; junction bases not matched to a gene: 5. This clonotype was recorded many times. During its preparation, the TCRbeta library received unique molecular identifiers. TCRdb re-called the PCR reads with MiXCR, one entry per CDR3 protein. The data show 490,000 or so distinct CDR3 sequences, 9.5% to 15% seen once. The rearrangement uses TRBV6-4 and TRBJ2-3; 7 nucleotides line up with TRBD2. This TCR came from a human donor who donated a stem cell graft to a child with combined immunodeficiency. The material was PBMCs from the stem cell graft donor, obtained from the stem cell graft. The CDR3 DNA is TGTGCCAGCAGTGCTTCGGGGGGAGGCACAGATACGCAGTATTTT. This sequence encodes CASSASGGGTDTQYF.